This T cell receptor beta chain was sequenced during a study of beta chain features in type 1 diabetes. Study context: Examination of sorted cells across all samples involved approximately 100,000,000 cells.

Of the isolated RNA, all was reverse transcribed, and so the sequenced material was expressed TCRB transcripts. The data were produced by immunoSEQ multiplex PCR, yet TCRdb's version contains in-frame clones alone and is incomplete. Among more than 300,000 clones, about a tenth were seen once, and the ten largest hold about 1%. Germline V CDR1 and CDR2: SEHNR, FQNEAQ (reference sequence). V lost 5 bases and J lost 4, with 14 bases in between. This CDR3 has 15 amino acids. Study-level results: There was a moderate but significant shortening of TCRB CDR3s in all four CD4+ subsets of Type 1 diabetes patients.

A remark on this clone: Its antigen is not identified.

CD4+ cells of the naive, central memory, regulatory and stem cell-like memory types were sorted via CD45RO/CCR7/CD25/CD127/CD95/CD27. All sorted populations exceeded 98% purity. This rearrangement joins TRBV7-9 to TRBJ2-2; D is ambiguous. Sequences were obtained from central memory CD4+ T cells from blood. The origin of this receptor is a man between 25 and 39 years old with type 1 diabetes. CDR3 coding DNA: TGTGCCAGCAGCCCCGGGTTAGGTGGCACCGGGGAGCTGTTTTTT. Encoded protein: CASSPGLGGTGELFF.